Following are 13 T cell receptor beta chains from one sample sequenced in a study of cytotoxic CD8 clonotypes in ibrutinib-treated CLL. Here immunoSEQ multiplex PCR was the method, and the copy in TCRdb shows in-frame clones only, minus some. The repertoire consists of 330,000 or so clones, with 67% occurring once and the leading ten covering just under 6.5%. The starting material was PBMCs, obtained after 36 months of ibrutinib treatment. These receptors came from a human donor with chronic lymphocytic leukemia.

The J gene is TRBJ1-3, the V gene TRBV11-3; D ambiguous. The CDR3 runs to 14 residues. Germline assignment: CDR1 SGHNT and CDR2 YENEEA. The V end lost 2 bases, the J end lost 4 bases, and 9 bases lay between the germline ends. CDR3 bases: TGTGCCAGCAGCTTATCGGGAAAAGGAAACACCATATATTTT. Protein product: CASSLSGKGNTIYF.

For this clone: Other DNA sequences within the sample encode an identical CDR3. The rearrangement links TRBV28 to TRBJ1-5; D unresolved. This CDR3 has 15 residues. Looked up from germline, CDR1 is MDHEN and CDR2 is SYDVKM. V lost 8 bases, J lost 0 bases, and 14 bases lay in between. The CDR3 sequence is CASSPTEYSNQPQHF. The CDR3 DNA reads TGTGCCAGCTCTCCGACGGAATATAGCAATCAGCCCCAGCATTTT. Full variable domain (remainder filled in from reference TRBV28 and TRBJ1-5): DVKVTQSSRYLVKRTGEKVFLECVQDMDHENMFWYRQDPGLGLRLIYFSYDVKMKEKGDIPEGYSVSREKKERFSLILESASTNQTSMYLCASSPTEYSNQPQHFGDGTRLSIL.

This clone was found a few times. The rearrangement uses TRBV5-6 and TRBJ2-7; D gene unclear. The V and J ends lost 0 bases and 1 base respectively, with 8 bases between them. This CDR3 is 14 amino acids long. Germline CDR1 and CDR2: SGHDT and YYEEEE. DNA of the CDR3: TGTGCCAGCAGCTTGGGGGGTAGGTCCTACGAGCAGTACTTC. The encoded protein is CASSLGGRSYEQYF.

This chain's CDR3 is CASSAKGAYEKLFF. The CDR3 DNA reads TGTGCCAGCAGCGCCAAGGGAGCGTATGAAAAACTGTTTTTT. The chain couples TRBV7-9 to TRBJ1-4; no clear D gene. Germline CDR1 reads SEHNR; CDR2 reads FQNEAQ (reference sequence). V was trimmed by 5 bases and J by 6 bases, leaving 13 bases between them. The CDR3 sequence is 14 residues long.

The chain links TRBV4-1 to TRBJ1-5, with a possible D match to TRBD1 (6 bases). CDR3 length: 16 amino acids. Germline V lookup: CDR1 MGHRA, CDR2 YSYEKL. Trimming stripped 1 base from V and 2 bases from J, with 12 bases between. The CDR3 reads CASSQGRQGRNQPQHF. CDR3 in DNA: TGCGCCAGCAGCCAAGGACGGCAGGGGCGCAATCAGCCCCAGCATTTT.

The V and J genes are TRBV4-1 and TRBJ2-7; D is perhaps TRBD2 (5 bases). In germline, CDR1 is MGHRA, CDR2 YSYEKL. The CDR3 covers 12 residues. Trimming cost V 4 bases and J 5 bases, with 9 bases left between them. The DNA of the CDR3 is TGCGCCAGCAGCCTGAGGGCCCACGAGCAGTACTTC. Residues: CASSLRAHEQYF.

This sequence joins TRBV28 and TRBJ2-5; 8 positions match TRBD2. CDR3 length equals 14 residues. With 7 bases clipped from V and 2 bases from J, the junction kept 6 bases outside the gene matches. Germline-derived CDR1 and CDR2 are MDHEN and SYDVKM. CDR3: CASTPVAGQETQYF. The CDR3 bases are TGTGCCAGCACCCCGGTAGCGGGACAAGAGACCCAGTACTTC.

This clone has only a few counts. The chain couples TRBV11-2 to TRBJ1-2; D is uncertain. With 5 bases removed from V and 2 bases from J, the gap between germline ends came to 6 bases. The CDR3 loop spans 12 amino acids. CDR1 and CDR2 from the germline V gene are SGHAT and FQNNGV. The CDR3 loop is CASSRENYGYTF. Here the CDR3 DNA reads TGTGCCAGCAGCCGCGAAAACTATGGCTACACCTTC.

This clone was counted between two and nine times. The chain employs TRBV18 and TRBJ1-2, with D maybe TRBD1 (6 bases). This CDR3 is built from 13 residues. The V and J ends lost 3 bases and 8 bases respectively, with 13 bases between them. Germline CDR1 is KGHSH and CDR2 is LQKENI. The CDR3 DNA follows: TGTGCCAGCTCACCGACAGGAGAGAGGGGCTACACCTTC. Protein product: CASSPTGERGYTF.

This clone was detected only a few times. The rearrangement links TRBV15 to TRBJ1-5, with a possible D match to TRBD1 (5 bases). Between the trimmed V and J ends, which lost 1 base and 4 bases, there was a span of 11 bases. The CDR3 runs 15 residues. The germline gives CDR1 LNHNV, CDR2 YYDKDF (reference sequence). The CDR3 coding sequence is TGTGCCACCAGCAGAGCTCGCGGGGGTAATCAGCCCCAGCATTTT. Translating it yields CATSRARGGNQPQHF.

The rearrangement joins TRBV14 to TRBJ2-7, with 8 positions matching TRBD1. Germline V CDR1 and CDR2: SGHDN, FVKESK. V lost 6 bases, J lost 2 bases, and 6 bases stayed unmatched. This CDR3 is built from 14 residues. The CDR3 DNA sequence: TGTGCCAGCAGTTACGGACAGGGTGCCTACGAGCAGTACTTC. This gives the protein CASSYGQGAYEQYF.

This clone was seen more than once but under ten times. The chain recombines TRBV7-6 with TRBJ1-6; 10 bases fit TRBD1. The V gene end was trimmed by 4 bases and the J gene end by 5 bases; junction bases not matched to a gene: 5. Germline V gives CDR1 SGHVS, CDR2 FNYEAQ. There are 16 residues in the CDR3. The CDR3 reads CASSSGTGEDNSPLHF. CDR3 DNA sequence: TGTGCCAGCAGCTCCGGGACAGGGGAAGATAATTCACCCCTCCACTTT.

V usage is TRBV7-9 and J usage is TRBJ1-3, with D possibly TRBD1 on 6 matching bases. V lost 7 bases and J lost 6, with 13 bases in between. Germline V CDR1 and CDR2: SEHNR, FQNEAQ (reference sequence). The CDR3 runs 13 residues. The CDR3 protein is CASTLQGPNTIYF. Written as DNA, the CDR3 is TGTGCCAGCACCCTACAGGGTCCAAACACCATATATTTT.